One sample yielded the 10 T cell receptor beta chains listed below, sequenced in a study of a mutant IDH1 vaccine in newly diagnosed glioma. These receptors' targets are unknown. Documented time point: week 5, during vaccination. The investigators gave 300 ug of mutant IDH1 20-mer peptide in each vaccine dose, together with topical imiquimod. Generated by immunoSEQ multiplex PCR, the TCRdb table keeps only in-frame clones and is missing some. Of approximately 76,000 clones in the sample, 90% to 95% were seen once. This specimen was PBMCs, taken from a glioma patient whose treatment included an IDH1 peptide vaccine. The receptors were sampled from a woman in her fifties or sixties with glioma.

The CDR3 loop is CASSSDGGAQSFKDGEQYF. CDR3 nucleotide sequence: TGTGCCAGCAGCTCGGACGGAGGAGCGCAAAGTTTCAAGGACGGGGAGCAGTACTTC. This chain links TRBV7-9 with TRBJ2-5; D is possibly TRBD2 (5 bases). Germline CDR1 and CDR2: SEHNR and FQNEAQ (reference sequence). This CDR3 is built from 19 residues. V was trimmed by 4 bases and J by 11 bases, leaving 35 bases between them.

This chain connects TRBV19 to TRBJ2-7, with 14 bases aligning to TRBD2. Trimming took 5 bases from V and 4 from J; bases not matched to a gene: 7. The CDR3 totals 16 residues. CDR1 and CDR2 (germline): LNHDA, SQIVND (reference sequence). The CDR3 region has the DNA TGTGCCAGTAGTCCCGGGACTAGCGGGAGTGGGTACGAGCAGTACTTC. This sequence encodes CASSPGTSGSGYEQYF.

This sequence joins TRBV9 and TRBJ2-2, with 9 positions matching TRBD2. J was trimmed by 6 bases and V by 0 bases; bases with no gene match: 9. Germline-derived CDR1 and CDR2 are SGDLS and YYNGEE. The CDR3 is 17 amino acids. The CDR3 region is CASSVGGIAGESGELFF. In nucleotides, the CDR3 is TGTGCCAGCAGCGTAGGAGGGATAGCGGGAGAGTCCGGGGAGCTGTTTTTT. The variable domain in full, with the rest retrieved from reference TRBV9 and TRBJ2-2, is DSGVTQTPKHLITATGQRVTLRCSPRSGDLSVYWYQQSLDQGLQFLIQYYNGEERAKGNILERFSAQQFPDLHSELNLSSLELGDSALYFCASSVGGIAGESGELFFGEGSRLTVL.

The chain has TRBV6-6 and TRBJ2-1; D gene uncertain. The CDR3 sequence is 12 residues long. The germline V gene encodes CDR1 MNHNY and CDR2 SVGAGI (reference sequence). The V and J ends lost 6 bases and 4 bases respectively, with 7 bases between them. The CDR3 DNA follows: TGTGCCAGCAGCCCACCTTACAATGAGCAGTTCTTC. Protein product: CASSPPYNEQFF.

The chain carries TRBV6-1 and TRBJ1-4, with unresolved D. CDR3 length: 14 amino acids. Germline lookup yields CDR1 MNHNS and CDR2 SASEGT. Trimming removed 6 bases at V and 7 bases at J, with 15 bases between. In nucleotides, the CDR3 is TGTGCCAGCAGGAGAGCGAGACGGGGTGAAAAACTGTTTTTT. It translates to CASRRARRGEKLFF.

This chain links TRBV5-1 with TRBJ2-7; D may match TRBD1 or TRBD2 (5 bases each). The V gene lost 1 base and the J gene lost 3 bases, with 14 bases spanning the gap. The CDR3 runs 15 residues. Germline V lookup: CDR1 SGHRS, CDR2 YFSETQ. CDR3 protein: CASSLLGDQDYEQYF. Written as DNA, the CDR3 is TGCGCCAGCAGCTTGTTGGGGGATCAGGACTACGAGCAGTACTTC. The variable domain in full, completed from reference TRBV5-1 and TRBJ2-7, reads KAGVTQTPRYLIKTRGQQVTLSCSPISGHRSVSWYQQTPGQGLQFLFEYFSETQRNKGNFPGRFSGRQFSNSRSEMNVSTLELGDSALYLCASSLLGDQDYEQYFGPGTRLTVT.

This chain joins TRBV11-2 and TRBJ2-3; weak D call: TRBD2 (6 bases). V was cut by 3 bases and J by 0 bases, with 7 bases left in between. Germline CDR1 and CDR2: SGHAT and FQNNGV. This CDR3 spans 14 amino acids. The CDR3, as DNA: TGTGCCAGCAGCTTCGGGGGTAGCACAGATACGCAGTATTTT. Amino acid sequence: CASSFGGSTDTQYF.

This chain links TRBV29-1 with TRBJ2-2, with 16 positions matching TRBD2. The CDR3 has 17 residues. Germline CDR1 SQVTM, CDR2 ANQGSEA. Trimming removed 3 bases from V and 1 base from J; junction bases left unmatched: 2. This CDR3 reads CSVEGLAGGRNTGELFF. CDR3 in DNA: TGCAGCGTTGAGGGACTAGCGGGAGGGCGGAACACCGGGGAGCTGTTTTTT.

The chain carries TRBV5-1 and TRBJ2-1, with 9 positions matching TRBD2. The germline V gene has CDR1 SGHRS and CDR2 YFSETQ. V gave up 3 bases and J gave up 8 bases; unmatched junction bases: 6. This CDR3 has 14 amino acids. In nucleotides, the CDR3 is TGCGCCAGCAGCTCGAGAGTAGCGGGAGATGAGCAGTTCTTC. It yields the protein CASSSRVAGDEQFF. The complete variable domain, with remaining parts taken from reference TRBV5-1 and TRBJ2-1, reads KAGVTQTPRYLIKTRGQQVTLSCSPISGHRSVSWYQQTPGQGLQFLFEYFSETQRNKGNFPGRFSGRQFSNSRSEMNVSTLELGDSALYLCASSSRVAGDEQFFGPGTRLTVL.

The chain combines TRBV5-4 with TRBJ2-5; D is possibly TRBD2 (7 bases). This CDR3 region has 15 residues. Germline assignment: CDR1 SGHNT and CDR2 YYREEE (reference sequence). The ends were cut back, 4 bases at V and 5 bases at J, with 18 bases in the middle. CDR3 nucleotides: TGTGCCAGCAGCCCCCAGGTAGGGGGAGGGGAGACCCAGTACTTC. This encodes CASSPQVGGGETQYF.